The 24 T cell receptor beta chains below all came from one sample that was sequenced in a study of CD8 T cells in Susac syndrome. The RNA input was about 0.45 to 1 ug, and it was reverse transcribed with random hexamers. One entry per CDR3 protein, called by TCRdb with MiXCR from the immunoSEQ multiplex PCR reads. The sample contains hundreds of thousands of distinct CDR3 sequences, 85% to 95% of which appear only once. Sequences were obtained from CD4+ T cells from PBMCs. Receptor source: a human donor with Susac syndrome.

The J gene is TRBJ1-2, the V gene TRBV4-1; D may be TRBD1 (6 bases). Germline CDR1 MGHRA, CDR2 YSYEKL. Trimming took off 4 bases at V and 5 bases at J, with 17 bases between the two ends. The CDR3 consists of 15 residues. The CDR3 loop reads CASSRLIGQIYGYTF. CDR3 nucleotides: TGCGCCAGCAGCCGATTAATCGGACAGATTTATGGCTACACCTTC.

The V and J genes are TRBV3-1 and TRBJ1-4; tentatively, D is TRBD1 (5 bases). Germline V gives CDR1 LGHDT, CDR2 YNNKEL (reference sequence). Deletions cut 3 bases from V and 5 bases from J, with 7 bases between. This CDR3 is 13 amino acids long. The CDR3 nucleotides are TGTGCCAGCAGCCAGGACAAAAATGAAAAACTGTTTTTT. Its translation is CASSQDKNEKLFF.

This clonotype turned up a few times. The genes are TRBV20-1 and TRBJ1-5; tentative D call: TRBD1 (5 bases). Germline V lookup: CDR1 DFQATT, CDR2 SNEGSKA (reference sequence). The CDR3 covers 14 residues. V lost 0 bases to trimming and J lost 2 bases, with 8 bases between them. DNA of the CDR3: TGCAGTGCTAGAGATCCCAGGGGCAATCAGCCCCAGCATTTT. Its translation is CSARDPRGNQPQHF.

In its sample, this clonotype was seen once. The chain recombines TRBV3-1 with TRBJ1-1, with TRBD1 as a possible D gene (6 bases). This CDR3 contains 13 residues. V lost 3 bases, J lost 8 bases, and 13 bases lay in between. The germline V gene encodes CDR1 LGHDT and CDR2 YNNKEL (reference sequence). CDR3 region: CASSHRGESEAFF. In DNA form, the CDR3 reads TGTGCCAGCAGCCACAGGGGAGAGTCGGAAGCTTTCTTT.

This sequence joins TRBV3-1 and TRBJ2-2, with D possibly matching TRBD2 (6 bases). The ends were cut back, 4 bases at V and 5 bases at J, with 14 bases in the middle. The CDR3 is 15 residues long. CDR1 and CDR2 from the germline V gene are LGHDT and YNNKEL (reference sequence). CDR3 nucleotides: TGTGCCAGCAGCCGGGGACTGGGGGATACCGGGGAGCTGTTTTTT. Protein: CASSRGLGDTGELFF.

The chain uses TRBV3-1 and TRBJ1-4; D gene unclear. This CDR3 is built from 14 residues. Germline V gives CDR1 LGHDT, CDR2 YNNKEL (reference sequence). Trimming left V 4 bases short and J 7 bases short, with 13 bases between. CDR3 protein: CASSPGWGSEKLFF. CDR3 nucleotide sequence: TGTGCCAGCAGCCCCGGTTGGGGAAGTGAAAAACTGTTTTTT.

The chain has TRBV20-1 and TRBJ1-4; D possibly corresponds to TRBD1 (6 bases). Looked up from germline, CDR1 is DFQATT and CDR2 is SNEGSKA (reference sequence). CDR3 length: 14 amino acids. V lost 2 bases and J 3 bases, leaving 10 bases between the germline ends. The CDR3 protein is CSARKTGPNEKLFF. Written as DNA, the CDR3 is TGCAGTGCTAGAAAGACAGGACCTAATGAAAAACTGTTTTTT.

CDR3 bases: TGCAGTGCTAGTTTACAGCGGGGGCAAGAGACCCAGTACTTC. It yields the protein CSASLQRGQETQYF. The chain couples TRBV20-1 to TRBJ2-5, with 8 bases aligning to TRBD2. Trimming took 3 bases from V and 2 from J; bases not matched to a gene: 5. Germline-derived CDR1 and CDR2 are DFQATT and SNEGSKA (reference sequence). The CDR3 has 14 residues.

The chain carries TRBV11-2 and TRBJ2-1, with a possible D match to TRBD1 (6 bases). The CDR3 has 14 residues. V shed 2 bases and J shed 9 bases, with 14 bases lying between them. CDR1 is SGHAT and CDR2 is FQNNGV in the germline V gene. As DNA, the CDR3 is TGTGCCAGCAGCTTACAGGGGTTAGTCGCTGAGCAGTTCTTC. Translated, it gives CASSLQGLVAEQFF.

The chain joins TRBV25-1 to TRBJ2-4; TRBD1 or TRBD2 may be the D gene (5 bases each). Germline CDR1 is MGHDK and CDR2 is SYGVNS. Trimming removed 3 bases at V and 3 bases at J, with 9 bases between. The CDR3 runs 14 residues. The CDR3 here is CASSDGGGKNIQYF. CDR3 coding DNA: TGTGCCAGCAGTGACGGTGGGGGCAAAAACATTCAGTACTTC.

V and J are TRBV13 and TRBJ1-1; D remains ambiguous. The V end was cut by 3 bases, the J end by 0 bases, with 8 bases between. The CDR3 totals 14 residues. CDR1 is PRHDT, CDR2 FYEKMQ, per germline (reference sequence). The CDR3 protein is CASSFPIMNTEAFF. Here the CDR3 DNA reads TGTGCCAGCAGCTTTCCCATCATGAACACTGAAGCTTTCTTT.

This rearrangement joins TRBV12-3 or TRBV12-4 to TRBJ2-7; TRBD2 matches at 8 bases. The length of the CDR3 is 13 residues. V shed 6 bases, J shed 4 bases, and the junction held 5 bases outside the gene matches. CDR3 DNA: TGTGCCAGCAGCCGGGGGGGTATTTACGAGCAGTACTTC. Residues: CASSRGGIYEQYF.

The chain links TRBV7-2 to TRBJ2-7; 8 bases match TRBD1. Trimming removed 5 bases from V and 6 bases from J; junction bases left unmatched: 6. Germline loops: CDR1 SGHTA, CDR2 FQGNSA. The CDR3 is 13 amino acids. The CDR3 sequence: CASSRPGQAEQYF. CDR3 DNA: TGTGCCAGCAGCCGCCCGGGACAGGCCGAGCAGTACTTC.

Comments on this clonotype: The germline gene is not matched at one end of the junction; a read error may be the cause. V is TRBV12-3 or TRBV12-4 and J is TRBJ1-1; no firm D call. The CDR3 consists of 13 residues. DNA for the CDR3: TGTGCCAGCAGTATAGCCGGGGACACTGAAGCTTTCTTT. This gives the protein CASSIAGDTEAFF.

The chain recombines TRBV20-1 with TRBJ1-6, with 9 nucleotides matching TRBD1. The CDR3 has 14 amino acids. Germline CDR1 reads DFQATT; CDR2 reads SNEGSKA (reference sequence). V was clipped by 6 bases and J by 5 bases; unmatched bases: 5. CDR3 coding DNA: TGCAGTGCCCCCCGGGACAGGGATAATTCACCCCTCCACTTT. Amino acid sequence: CSAPRDRDNSPLHF.

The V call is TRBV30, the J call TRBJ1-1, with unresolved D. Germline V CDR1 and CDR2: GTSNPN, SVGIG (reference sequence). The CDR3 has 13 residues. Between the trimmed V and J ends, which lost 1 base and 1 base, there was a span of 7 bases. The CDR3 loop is CAWSGRGNTEAFF. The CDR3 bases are TGTGCCTGGAGTGGACGGGGGAACACTGAAGCTTTCTTT.

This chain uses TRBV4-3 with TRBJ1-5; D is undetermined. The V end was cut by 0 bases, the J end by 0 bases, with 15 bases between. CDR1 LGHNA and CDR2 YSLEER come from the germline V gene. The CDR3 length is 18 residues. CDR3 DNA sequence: TGCGCCAGCAGCCAAGATCTCGGTAATTGGGATAGCAATCAGCCCCAGCATTTT. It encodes CASSQDLGNWDSNQPQHF.

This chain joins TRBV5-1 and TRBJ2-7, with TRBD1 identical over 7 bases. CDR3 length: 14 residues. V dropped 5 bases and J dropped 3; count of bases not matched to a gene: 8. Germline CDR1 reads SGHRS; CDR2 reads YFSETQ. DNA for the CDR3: TGCGCCAGCAGTCCACTCCGACAGGGCTACGAGCAGTACTTC. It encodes CASSPLRQGYEQYF.

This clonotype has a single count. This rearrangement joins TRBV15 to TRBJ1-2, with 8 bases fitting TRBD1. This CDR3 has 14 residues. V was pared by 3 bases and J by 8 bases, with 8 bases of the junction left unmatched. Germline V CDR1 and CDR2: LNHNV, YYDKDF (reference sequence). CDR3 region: CATSRDRAEDGYTF. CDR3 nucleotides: TGTGCCACCAGCAGGGACAGGGCGGAGGACGGCTACACCTTC.

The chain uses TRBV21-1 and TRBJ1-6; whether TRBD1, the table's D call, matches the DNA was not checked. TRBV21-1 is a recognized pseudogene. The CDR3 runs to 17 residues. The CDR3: CASSKEIGQGQNSPLHF. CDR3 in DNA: TGTGCCAGCAGCAAAGAAATAGGACAGGGCCAGAATTCACCCCTCCACTTT.

The CDR3 DNA reads as TGCAGTGCTAGACATTGGGTAGGAGAGAATGAAAAACTGTTTTTT. The encoded protein is CSARHWVGENEKLFF. V gene TRBV20-1 combines with J gene TRBJ1-4; D is uncertain. CDR1 is DFQATT and CDR2 is SNEGSKA in the germline V gene (reference sequence). Trimming took 2 bases from V and 5 from J, leaving 15 bases between them. This CDR3 has 15 residues.

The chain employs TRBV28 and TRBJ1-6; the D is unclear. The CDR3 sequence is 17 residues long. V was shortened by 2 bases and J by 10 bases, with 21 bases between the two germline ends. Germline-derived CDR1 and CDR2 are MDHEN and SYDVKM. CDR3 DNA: TGTGCCAGCAGTTTAAATGTAGGGTCAGGATCATGGTCACCCCTCCACTTT. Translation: CASSLNVGSGSWSPLHF.

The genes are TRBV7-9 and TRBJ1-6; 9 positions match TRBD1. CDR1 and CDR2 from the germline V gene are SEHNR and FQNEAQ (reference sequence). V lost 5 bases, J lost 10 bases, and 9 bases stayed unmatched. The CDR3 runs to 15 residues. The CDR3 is CASSPGTGMVSPLHF. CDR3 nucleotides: TGTGCCAGCAGCCCGGGGACAGGGATGGTCTCACCCCTCCACTTT.

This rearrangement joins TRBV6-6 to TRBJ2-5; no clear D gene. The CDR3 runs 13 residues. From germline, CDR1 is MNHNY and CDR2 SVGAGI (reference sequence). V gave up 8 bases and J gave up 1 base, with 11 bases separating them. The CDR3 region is CASFTSSQETQYF. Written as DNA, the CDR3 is TGTGCCAGCTTCACCTCCTCCCAAGAGACCCAGTACTTC.